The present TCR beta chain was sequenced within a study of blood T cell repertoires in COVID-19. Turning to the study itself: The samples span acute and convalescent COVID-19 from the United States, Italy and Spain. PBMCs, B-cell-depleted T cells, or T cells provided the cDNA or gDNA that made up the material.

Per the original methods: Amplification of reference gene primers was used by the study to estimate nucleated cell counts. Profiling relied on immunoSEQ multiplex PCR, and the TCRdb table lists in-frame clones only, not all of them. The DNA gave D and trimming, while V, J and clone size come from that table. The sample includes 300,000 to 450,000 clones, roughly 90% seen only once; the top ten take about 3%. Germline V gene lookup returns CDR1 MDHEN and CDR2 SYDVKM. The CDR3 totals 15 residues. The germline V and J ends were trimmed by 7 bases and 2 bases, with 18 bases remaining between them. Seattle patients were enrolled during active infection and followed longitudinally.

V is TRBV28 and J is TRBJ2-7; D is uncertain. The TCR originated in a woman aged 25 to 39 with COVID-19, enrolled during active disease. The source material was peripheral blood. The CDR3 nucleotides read TGTGCCAGCAAATTCGGCGGATATCGGACCTACGAGCAGTACTTC. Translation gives CASKFGGYRTYEQYF.